This TCR beta chain derives from a study of CD8+CD57+ T cells in acquired aplastic anemia (dated by TCRdb to 2017 to 2018). As for the study more broadly: A mean of roughly 3.2 ug of DNA, ranging from roughly 0.2 to 27.4 ug, was extracted from sorted CD4+ and CD8+ cells. Healthy donor samples averaged approximately 10 million reads for CD4+ and 11 million to 12 million for CD8+ cells.

In its sample, this clonotype was seen many times. Its antigen is not yet known. The sample holds no much larger clone one base away, and base qualities are not on file. The study deep-sequenced TCR repertoires of sorted CD4+ and CD8+ blood T cells from severe aplastic anemia patients and healthy subjects. Ficoll-Paque density gradient centrifugation was used to isolate peripheral blood mononuclear cells. Before DNA was extracted, CD4+ and CD8+ T cells were sorted using either FACS or magnetic beads. TCR beta VDJ combination and CDR3 sequence profiling used genomic DNA as the template. An Illumina HiSeq 2000 was the platform used for TCR repertoire sequencing. Concerning the study's data processing: Repertoire assessment relied on Simpson's diversity index, CDR3 size and DJ length profiles, and TRBV/TRBJ rearrangement plots. The most abundant DNA sequence in the deep sequencing data was taken as the immunodominant clone. CDR3 amino acid sequences were screened for sharing across subjects and compared with published repertoires and the VDJdb database. TCRdb ran its own pipeline on the public reads, namely fastp trimming at Q25 and MiXCR clone calling, and kept in-frame beta chains. Entries are consolidated by CDR3 protein sequence, retaining the most common genes and DNA. Here the V and J calls rest on TCRdb's processing, not on the authors' analysis. The sample yields more than 150,000 distinct CDR3 sequences; less than 55% were counted once. The top ten hold around 2.9% of the sample.

Here is what the overall study found, with its caveats: Over 25 CD8+ CDR3 sequences were found in both patients and controls but appeared to be highly expressed in patients and within the immunodominant clones of the patients. Patients and healthy controls showed no significant difference in CD8+ Simpson's diversity (P=0.060).

The sequence came from a human donor in good health. The specimen was sorted CD4+, CD8+, or CD8+CD57+ T cells (not recorded which) from PBMCs.

The nucleotide sequence reads as follows: TGCGCCAGCAGCCCGGGGCAGATCTACAATGAGCAGTTCTTC. Its protein reads: CASSPGQIYNEQFF. This chain is built from TRBV5-1 and TRBJ2-1; the D gene could be TRBD1 or TRBD2, each one agreeing over 5 bases. The CDR3 starts with the cysteine, ends with the phenylalanine, and has 14 residues. Only the CDR3 region is kept as DNA, spanning 42 bases read in frame from base 1. The germline V gene sets CDR1 to SGHRS and CDR2 to YFSETQ. The trim is 4 bases for V and 3 bases for J, with a gap of 11 bases between the germline ends.